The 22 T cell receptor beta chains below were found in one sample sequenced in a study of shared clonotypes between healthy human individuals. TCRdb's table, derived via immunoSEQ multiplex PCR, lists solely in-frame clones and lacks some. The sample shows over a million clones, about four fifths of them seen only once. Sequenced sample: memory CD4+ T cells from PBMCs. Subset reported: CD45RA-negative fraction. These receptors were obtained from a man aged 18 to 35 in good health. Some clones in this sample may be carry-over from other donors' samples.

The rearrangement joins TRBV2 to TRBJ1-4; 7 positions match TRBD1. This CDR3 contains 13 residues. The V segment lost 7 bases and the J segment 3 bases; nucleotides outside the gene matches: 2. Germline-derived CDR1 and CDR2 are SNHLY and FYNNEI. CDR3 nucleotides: TGTGCCAGCACGACAGGGTCTAATGAAAAACTGTTTTTT. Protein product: CASTTGSNEKLFF.

CDR3 protein: CAWSLGQAGEQYF. CDR3 DNA sequence: TGTGCCTGGAGTCTTGGTCAAGCGGGCGAGCAGTACTTC. The rearrangement uses TRBV30 and TRBJ2-7; D is possibly TRBD2 (6 bases). CDR1 and CDR2 (germline): GTSNPN, SVGIG (reference sequence). V gave up 2 bases and J gave up 6 bases, with 14 bases separating them. CDR3 length equals 13 residues.

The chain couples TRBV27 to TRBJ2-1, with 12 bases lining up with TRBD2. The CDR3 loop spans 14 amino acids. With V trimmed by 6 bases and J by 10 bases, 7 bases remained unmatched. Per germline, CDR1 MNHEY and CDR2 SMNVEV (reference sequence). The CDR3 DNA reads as TGTGCCAGCAGGACTAGCGGGAGATTATGGGAGCAGTTCTTC. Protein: CASRTSGRLWEQFF.

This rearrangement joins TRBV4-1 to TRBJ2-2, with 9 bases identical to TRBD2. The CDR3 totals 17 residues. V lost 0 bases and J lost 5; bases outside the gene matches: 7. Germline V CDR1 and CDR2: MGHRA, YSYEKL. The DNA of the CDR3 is TGCGCCAGCAGCCAAGATCTAGCGGGAAGTCCGACCGGGGAGCTGTTTTTT. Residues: CASSQDLAGSPTGELFF.

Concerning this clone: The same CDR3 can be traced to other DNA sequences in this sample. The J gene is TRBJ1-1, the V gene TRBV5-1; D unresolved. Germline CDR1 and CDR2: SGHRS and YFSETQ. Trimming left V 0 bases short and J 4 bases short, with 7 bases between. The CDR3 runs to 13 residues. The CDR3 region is CASSLVSGTEAFF. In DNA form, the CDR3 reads TGCGCCAGCAGCTTGGTAAGCGGCACTGAAGCTTTCTTT.

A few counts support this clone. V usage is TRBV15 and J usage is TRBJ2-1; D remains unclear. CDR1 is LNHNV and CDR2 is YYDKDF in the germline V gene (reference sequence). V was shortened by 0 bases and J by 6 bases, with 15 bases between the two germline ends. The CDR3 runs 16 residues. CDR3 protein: CATSREVGVGPNEQFF. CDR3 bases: TGTGCCACCAGCAGAGAGGTGGGTGTTGGGCCCAATGAGCAGTTCTTC.

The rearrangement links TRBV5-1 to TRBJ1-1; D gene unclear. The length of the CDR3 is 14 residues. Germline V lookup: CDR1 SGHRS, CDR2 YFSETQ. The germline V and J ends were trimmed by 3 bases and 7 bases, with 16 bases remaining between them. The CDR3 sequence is CASSWASGSDEAFF. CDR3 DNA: TGCGCCAGCAGCTGGGCCTCGGGGTCCGATGAAGCTTTCTTT.

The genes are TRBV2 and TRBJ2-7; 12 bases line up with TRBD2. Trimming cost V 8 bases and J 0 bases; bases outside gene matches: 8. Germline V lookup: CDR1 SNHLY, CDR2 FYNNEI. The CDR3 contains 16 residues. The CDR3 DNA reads TGTGCCAGCTGGGCTAGCGGGAGGGGGACCTCCTACGAGCAGTACTTC. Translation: CASWASGRGTSYEQYF.

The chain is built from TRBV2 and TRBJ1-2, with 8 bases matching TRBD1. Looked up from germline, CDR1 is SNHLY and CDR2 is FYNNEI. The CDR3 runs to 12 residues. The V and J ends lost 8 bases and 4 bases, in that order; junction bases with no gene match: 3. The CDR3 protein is CASGQGAYGYTF. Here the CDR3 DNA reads TGTGCCAGCGGCCAGGGGGCCTATGGCTACACCTTC.

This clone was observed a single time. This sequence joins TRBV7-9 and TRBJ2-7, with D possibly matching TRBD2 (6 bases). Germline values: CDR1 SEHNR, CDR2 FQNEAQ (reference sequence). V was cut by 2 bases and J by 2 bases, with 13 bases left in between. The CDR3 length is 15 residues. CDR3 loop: CASSLQKAGTYEQYF. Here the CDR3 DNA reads TGTGCCAGCAGCTTACAAAAGGCGGGGACCTACGAGCAGTACTTC.

The CDR3 DNA follows: TGTGCCAGCAGCTCCCAGTACCAAGAGACCCAGTACTTC. Residues: CASSSQYQETQYF. V is TRBV7-9 and J is TRBJ2-5; no definite D call. CDR3 length equals 13 residues. Germline CDR1 and CDR2: SEHNR and FQNEAQ (reference sequence). V lost 4 bases and J lost 0, with 6 bases in between. The complete variable domain, with remaining parts taken from reference TRBV7-9 and TRBJ2-5, reads DTGVSQNPRHKITKRGQNVTFRCDPISEHNRLYWYRQTLGQGPEFLTYFQNEAQLEKSRLLSDRFSAERPKGSFSTLEIQRTEQGDSAMYLCASSSQYQETQYFGPGTRLLVL.

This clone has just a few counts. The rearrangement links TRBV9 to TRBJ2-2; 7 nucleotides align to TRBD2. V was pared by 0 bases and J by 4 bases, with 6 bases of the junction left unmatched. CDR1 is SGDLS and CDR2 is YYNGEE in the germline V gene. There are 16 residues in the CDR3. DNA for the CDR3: TGTGCCAGCAGCGTAGGAGCGGGAAGGGGCACCGGGGAGCTGTTTTTT. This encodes CASSVGAGRGTGELFF.

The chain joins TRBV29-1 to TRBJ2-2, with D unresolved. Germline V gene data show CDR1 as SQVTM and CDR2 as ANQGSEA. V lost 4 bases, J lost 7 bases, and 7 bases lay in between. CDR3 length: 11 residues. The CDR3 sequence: CSVGSIGELFF. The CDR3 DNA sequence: TGCAGCGTTGGGTCCATCGGGGAGCTGTTTTTT.

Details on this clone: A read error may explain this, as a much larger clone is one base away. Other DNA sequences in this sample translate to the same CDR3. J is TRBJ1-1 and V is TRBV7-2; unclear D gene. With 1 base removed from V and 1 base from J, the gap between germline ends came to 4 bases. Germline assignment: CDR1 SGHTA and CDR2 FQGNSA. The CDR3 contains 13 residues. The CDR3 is CASSLGQNTEAFF. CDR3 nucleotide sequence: TGTGCCAGCAGCTTAGGTCAGAACACTGAAGCTTTCTTT.

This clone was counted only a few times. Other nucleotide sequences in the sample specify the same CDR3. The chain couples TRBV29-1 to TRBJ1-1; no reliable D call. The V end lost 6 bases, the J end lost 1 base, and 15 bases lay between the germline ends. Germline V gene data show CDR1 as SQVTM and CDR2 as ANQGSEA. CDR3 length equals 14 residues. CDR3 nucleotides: TGCAGCGTAAGGACGCGCGTGTCGAACACTGAAGCTTTCTTT. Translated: CSVRTRVSNTEAFF.

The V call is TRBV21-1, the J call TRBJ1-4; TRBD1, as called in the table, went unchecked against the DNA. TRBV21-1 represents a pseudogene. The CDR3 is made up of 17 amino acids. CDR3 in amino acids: CASSKGSGDGHNEKLFF. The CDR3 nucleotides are TGTGCCAGCAGCAAAGGATCAGGGGACGGCCATAATGAAAAACTGTTTTTT.

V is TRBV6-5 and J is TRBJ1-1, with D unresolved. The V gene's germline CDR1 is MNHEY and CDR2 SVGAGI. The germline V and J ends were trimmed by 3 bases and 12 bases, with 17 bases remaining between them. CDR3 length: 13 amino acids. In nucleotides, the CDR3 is TGTGCCAGCAGTTATTCAGGACCGATCGAACCTTTCTTT. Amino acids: CASSYSGPIEPFF.

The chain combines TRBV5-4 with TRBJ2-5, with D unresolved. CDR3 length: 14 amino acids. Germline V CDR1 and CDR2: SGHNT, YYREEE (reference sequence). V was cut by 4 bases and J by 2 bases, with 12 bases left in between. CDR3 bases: TGTGCCAGCAGCACCTGGACGGGTCAAGAGACCCAGTACTTC. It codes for CASSTWTGQETQYF.

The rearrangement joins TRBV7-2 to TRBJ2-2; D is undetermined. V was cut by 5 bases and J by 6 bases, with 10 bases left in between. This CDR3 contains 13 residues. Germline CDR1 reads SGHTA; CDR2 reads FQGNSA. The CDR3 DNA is TGTGCCAGCAGCCCTCCTGCTTCCGGGGAGCTGTTTTTT. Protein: CASSPPASGELFF.

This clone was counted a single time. The CDR3 here is CASSSRTSGNTGELFF. CDR3 DNA sequence: TGTGCCAGTAGCAGCCGGACTAGCGGCAACACCGGGGAGCTGTTTTTT. The chain employs TRBV19 and TRBJ2-2; 10 bases are shared with TRBD2. The CDR3 extends over 16 amino acids. The germline V gene encodes CDR1 LNHDA and CDR2 SQIVND (reference sequence). Losses at the gene ends were 6 bases for V and 2 bases for J; bases not matched to a gene: 6.

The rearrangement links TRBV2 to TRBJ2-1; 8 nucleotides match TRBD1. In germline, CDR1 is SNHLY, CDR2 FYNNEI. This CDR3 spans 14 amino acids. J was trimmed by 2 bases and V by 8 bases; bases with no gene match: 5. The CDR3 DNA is TGTGCCAGCCCCGGGACAGGCCCCTACAATGAGCAGTTCTTC. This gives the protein CASPGTGPYNEQFF. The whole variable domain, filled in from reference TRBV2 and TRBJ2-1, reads EPEVTQTPSHQVTQMGQEVILRCVPISNHLYFYWYRQILGQKVEFLVSFYNNEISEKSEIFDDQFSVERPDGSNFTLKIRSTKLEDSAMYFCASPGTGPYNEQFFGPGTRLTVL.

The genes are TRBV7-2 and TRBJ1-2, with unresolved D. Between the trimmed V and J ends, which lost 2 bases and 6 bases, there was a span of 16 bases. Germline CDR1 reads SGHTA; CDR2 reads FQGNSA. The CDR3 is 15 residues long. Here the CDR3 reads CASSLSFWDLHGYTF. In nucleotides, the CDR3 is TGTGCCAGCAGCTTATCTTTTTGGGATCTTCATGGCTACACCTTC. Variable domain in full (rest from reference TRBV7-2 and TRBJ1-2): GAGVSQSPSNKVTEKGKDVELRCDPISGHTALYWYRQSLGQGLEFLIYFQGNSAPDKSGLPSDRFSAERTGGSVSTLTIQRTQQEDSAVYLCASSLSFWDLHGYTFGSGTRLTVV.